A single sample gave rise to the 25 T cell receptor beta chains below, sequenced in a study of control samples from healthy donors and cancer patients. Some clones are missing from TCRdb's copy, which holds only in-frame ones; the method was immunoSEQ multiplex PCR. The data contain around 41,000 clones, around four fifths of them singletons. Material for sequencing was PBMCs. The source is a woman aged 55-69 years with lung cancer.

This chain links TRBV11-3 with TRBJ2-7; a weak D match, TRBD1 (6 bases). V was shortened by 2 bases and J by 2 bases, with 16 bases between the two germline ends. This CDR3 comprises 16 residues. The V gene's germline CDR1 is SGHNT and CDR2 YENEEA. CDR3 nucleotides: TGTGCCAGCAGCTTAAGTGAGTCGGACAGACCCTACGAGCAGTACTTC. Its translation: CASSLSESDRPYEQYF.

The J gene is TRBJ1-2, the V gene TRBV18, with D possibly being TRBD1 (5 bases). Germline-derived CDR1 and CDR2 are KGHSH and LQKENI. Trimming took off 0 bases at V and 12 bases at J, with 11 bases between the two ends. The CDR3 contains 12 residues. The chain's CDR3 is CASSPPSQGHTF. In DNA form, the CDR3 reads TGTGCCAGCTCACCACCGAGCCAGGGTCACACCTTC. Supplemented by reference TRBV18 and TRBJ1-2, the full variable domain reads NAGVMQNPRHLVRRRGQEARLRCSPMKGHSHVYWYRQLPEEGLKFMVYLQKENIIDESGMPKERFSAEFPKEGPSILRIQQVVRGDSAAYFCASSPPSQGHTFGSGTRLTVV.

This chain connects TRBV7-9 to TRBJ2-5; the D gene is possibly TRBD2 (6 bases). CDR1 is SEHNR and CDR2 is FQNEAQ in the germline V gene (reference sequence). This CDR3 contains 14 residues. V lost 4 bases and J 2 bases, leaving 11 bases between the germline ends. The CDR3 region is CASSSPRGQETQYF. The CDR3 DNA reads TGTGCCAGCAGCTCCCCACGGGGGCAAGAGACCCAGTACTTC.

The CDR3 protein is CASSQLRGDTQYF. The CDR3 bases are TGTGCCAGCAGCCAGCTCAGGGGGGATACGCAGTATTTT. The genes are TRBV3-1 (or the pseudogene TRBV3-2) and TRBJ2-3; 7 bases align to TRBD1. The V gene's germline CDR1 is LGHDT and CDR2 YNNKEL (reference sequence). V lost 3 bases, J lost 6 bases, and 3 bases stayed unmatched. The CDR3 is made up of 13 amino acids.

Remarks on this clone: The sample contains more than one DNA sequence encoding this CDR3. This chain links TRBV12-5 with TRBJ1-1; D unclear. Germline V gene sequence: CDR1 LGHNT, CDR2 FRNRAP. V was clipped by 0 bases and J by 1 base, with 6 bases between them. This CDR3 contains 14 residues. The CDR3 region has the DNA TGTGCTAGTGGTTTGGTAGGTCGGAACACTGAAGCTTTCTTT. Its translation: CASGLVGRNTEAFF.

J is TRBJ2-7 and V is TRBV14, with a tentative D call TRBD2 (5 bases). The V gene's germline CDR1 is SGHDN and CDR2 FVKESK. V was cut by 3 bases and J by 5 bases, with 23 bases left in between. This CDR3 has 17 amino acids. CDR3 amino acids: CASSHALSGYGSDEQYF. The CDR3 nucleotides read TGTGCCAGCAGCCACGCACTATCGGGGTACGGGTCAGACGAGCAGTACTTC.

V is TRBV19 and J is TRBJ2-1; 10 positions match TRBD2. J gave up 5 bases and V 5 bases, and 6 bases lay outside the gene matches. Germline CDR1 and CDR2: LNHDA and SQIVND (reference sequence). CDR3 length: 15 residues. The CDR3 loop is CASSSRTSGHNEQFF. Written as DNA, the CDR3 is TGTGCCAGTAGTTCAAGGACTAGCGGTCACAATGAGCAGTTCTTC.

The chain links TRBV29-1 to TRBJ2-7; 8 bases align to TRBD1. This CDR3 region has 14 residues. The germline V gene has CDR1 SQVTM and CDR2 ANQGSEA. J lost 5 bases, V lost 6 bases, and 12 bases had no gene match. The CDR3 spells CSVKLIRGPNEQYF. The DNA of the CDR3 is TGCAGCGTGAAACTTATCAGGGGGCCTAACGAGCAGTACTTC.

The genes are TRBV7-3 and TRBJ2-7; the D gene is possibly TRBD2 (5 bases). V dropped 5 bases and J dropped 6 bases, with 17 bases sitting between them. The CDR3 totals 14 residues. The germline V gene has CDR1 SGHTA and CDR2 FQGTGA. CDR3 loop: CASSPSGIAREQYF. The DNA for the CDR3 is TGTGCCAGCAGCCCCTCGGGAATAGCCCGCGAGCAGTACTTC. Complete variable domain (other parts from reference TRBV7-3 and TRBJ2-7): GAGVSQTPSNKVTEKGKYVELRCDPISGHTALYWYRQSLGQGPEFLIYFQGTGAADDSGLPNDRFFAVRPEGSVSTLKIQRTERGDSAVYLCASSPSGIAREQYFGPGTRLTVT.

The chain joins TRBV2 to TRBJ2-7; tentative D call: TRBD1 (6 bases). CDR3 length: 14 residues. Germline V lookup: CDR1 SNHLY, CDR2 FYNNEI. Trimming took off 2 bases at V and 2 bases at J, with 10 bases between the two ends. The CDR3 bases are TGTGCCAGCAGTGAATCGACAGGTACCTACGAGCAGTACTTC. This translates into CASSESTGTYEQYF.

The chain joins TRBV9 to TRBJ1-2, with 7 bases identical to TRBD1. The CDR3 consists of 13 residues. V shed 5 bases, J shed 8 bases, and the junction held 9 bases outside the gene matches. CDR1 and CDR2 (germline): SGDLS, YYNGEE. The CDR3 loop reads CASRQGSLGGYTF. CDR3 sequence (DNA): TGTGCCAGCAGACAGGGGTCGCTCGGGGGCTACACCTTC. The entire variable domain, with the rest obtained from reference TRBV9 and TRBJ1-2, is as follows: DSGVTQTPKHLITATGQRVTLRCSPRSGDLSVYWYQQSLDQGLQFLIQYYNGEERAKGNILERFSAQQFPDLHSELNLSSLELGDSALYFCASRQGSLGGYTFGSGTRLTVV.

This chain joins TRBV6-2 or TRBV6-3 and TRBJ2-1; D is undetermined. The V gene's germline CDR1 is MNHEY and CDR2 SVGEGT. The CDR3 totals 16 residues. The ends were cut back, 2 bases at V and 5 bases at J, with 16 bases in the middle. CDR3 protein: CASSYRQAQVHNEQFF. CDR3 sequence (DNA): TGTGCCAGCAGTTACCGCCAGGCCCAGGTACACAATGAGCAGTTCTTC.

The CDR3 loop reads CSASRLAGDSNEQFF. In DNA form, the CDR3 reads TGCAGTGCTAGTCGCCTAGCGGGAGATTCCAATGAGCAGTTCTTC. The chain employs TRBV20-1 and TRBJ2-1, with 10 bases lining up with TRBD2. V gave up 3 bases and J gave up 6 bases; unmatched junction bases: 8. The V gene's germline CDR1 is DFQATT and CDR2 SNEGSKA (reference sequence). The CDR3 is 15 amino acids.

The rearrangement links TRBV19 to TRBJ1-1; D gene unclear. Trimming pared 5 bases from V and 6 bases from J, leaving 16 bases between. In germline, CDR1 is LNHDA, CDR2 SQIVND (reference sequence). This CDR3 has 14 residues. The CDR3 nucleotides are TGTGCCAGTAGTCCGTGGGATGAGAGGGCTGAAGCTTTCTTT. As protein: CASSPWDERAEAFF.

This CDR3 reads CASTDGTGGEQYF. The CDR3, as DNA: TGCGCCAGCACCGACGGGACAGGGGGCGAGCAGTACTTC. This chain links TRBV10-1 with TRBJ2-7, with 11 bases identical to TRBD1. Germline V CDR1 and CDR2: WNHNN, SYGVQD (reference sequence). V gave up 7 bases and J gave up 6 bases; unmatched junction bases: 5. This CDR3 has 13 residues.

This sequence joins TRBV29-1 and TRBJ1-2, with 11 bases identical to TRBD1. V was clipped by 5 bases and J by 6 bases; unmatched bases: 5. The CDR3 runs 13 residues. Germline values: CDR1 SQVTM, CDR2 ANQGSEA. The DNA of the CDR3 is TGCAGCGTTCTGGACAGGGGGCAGGATGGCTACACCTTC. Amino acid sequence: CSVLDRGQDGYTF.

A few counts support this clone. CDR3 region: CASSLAGRERYEQYF. The CDR3 bases are TGTGCCAGCAGCTTAGCGGGTAGGGAACGTTACGAGCAGTACTTC. V gene TRBV7-9 combines with J gene TRBJ2-7; D not resolved. The CDR3 sequence is 15 residues long. Trimming left V 0 bases short and J 4 bases short, with 13 bases between. Germline assignment: CDR1 SEHNR and CDR2 FQNEAQ (reference sequence).

CDR3 sequence (DNA): TGTGCCAGCAGCTTATTGGACAGGGAAGAGACCCAGTACTTC. Translation: CASSLLDREETQYF. The rearrangement joins TRBV7-9 to TRBJ2-5; TRBD1 aligns across 8 bases. CDR1 and CDR2 from the germline V gene are SEHNR and FQNEAQ (reference sequence). This CDR3 has 14 amino acids. Losses at the gene ends were 2 bases for V and 3 bases for J; bases not matched to a gene: 2.

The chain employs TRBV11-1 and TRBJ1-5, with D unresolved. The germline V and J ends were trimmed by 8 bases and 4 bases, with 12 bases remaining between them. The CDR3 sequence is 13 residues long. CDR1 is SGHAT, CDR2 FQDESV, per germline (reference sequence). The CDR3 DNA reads TGTGCCAGCGCCAGGTCGGGTAATCAGCCCCAGCATTTT. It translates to CASARSGNQPQHF.

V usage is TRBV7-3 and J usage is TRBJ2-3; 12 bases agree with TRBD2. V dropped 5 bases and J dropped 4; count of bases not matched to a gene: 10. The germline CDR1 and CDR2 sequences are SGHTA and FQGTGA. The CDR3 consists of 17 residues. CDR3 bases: TGTGCCAGCAGCCCACTCCCGACTAGCGGGAGAGCAGATACGCAGTATTTT. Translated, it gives CASSPLPTSGRADTQYF.

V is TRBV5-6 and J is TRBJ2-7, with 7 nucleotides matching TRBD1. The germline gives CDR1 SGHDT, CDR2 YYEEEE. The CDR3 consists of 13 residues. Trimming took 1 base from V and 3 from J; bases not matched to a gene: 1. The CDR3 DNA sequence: TGTGCCAGCAGCTTGACAGGGGACTACGAGCAGTACTTC. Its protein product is CASSLTGDYEQYF.

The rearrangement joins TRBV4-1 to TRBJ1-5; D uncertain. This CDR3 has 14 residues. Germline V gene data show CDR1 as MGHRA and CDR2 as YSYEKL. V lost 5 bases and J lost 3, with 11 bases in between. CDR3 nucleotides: TGCGCCAGCAGCGTCCGGGCCTTCAATCAGCCCCAGCATTTT. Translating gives CASSVRAFNQPQHF.

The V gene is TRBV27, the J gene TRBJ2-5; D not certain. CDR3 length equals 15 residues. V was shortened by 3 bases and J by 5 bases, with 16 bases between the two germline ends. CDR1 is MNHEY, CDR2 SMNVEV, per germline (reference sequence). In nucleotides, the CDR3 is TGTGCCAGCAGTTTCATCTCCGGGTGGAAGGAGACCCAGTACTTC. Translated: CASSFISGWKETQYF.

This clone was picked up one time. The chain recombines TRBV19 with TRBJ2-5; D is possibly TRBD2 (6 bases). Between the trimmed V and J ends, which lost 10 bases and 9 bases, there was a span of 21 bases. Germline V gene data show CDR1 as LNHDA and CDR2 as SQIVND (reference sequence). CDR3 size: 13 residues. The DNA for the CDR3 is TGTGCCACCTCCCCGGCGGGGAATGCGGCCCAGTACTTC. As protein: CATSPAGNAAQYF.

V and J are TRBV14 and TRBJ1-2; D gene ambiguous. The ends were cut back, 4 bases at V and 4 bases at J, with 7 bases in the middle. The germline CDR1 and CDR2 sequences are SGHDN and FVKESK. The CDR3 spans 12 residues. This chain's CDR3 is CASSPGVYGYTF. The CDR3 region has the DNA TGTGCCAGCAGCCCCGGGGTCTATGGCTACACCTTC.